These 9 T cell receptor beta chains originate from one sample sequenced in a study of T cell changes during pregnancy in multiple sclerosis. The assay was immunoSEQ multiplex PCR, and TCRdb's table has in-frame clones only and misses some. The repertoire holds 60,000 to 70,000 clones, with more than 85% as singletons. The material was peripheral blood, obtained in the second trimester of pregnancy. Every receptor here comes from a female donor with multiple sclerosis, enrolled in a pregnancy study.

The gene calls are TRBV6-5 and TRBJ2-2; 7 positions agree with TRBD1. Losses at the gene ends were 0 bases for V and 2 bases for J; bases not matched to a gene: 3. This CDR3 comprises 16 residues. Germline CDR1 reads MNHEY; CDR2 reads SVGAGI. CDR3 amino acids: CASSYSGTENTGELFF. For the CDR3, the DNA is TGTGCCAGCAGTTACTCCGGGACAGAAAACACCGGGGAGCTGTTTTTT.

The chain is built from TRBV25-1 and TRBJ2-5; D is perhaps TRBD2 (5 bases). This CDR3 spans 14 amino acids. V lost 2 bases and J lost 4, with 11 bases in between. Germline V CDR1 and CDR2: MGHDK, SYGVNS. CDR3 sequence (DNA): TGTGCCAGCAGTGAAGAGCCTGCGGGAGAGACCCAGTACTTC. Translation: CASSEEPAGETQYF.

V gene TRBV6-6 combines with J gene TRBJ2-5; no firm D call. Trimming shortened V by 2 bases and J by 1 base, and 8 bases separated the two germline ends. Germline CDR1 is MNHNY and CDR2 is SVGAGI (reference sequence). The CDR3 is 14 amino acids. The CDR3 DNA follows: TGTGCCAGCAGTTACGGGCCGATCCAAGAGACCCAGTACTTC. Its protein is CASSYGPIQETQYF.

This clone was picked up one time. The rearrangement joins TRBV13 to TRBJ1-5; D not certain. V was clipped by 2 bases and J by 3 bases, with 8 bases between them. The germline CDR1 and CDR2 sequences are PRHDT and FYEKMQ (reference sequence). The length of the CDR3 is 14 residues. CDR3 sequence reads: CASSLRGVNQPQHF. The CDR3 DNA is TGTGCCAGCAGCTTACGCGGAGTCAATCAGCCCCAGCATTTT.

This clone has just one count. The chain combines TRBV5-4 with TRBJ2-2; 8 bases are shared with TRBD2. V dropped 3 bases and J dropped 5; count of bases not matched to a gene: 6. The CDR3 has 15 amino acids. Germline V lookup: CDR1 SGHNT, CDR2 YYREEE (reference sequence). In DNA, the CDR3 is TGTGCCAGCAGCTGGGAGCCGGGGGGGACCGGGGAGCTGTTTTTT. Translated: CASSWEPGGTGELFF.

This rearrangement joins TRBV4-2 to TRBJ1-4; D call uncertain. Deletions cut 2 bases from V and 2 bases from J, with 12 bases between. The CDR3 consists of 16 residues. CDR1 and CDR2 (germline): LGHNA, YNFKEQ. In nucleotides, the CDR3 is TGTGCCAGCAGCCAATCCAGTGGTCCGACTAATGAAAAACTGTTTTTT. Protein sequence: CASSQSSGPTNEKLFF.

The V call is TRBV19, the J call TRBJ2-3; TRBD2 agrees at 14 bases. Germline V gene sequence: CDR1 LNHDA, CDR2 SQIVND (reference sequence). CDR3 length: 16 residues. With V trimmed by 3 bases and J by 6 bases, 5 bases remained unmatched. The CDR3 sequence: CASSIGTSGGDDTQYF. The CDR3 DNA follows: TGTGCCAGTAGTATTGGGACTAGCGGGGGAGACGATACGCAGTATTTT.

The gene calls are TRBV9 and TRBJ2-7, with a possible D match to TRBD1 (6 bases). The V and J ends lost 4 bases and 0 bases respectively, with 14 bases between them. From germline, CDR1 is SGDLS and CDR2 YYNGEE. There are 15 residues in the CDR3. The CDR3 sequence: CASSIGQLSSYEQYF. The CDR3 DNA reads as TGTGCCAGCAGCATAGGACAGCTCAGCTCCTACGAGCAGTACTTC.

This CDR3 reads CASSLAPGRGEKLFF. The DNA of the CDR3 is TGTGCCAGCAGCTTAGCGCCAGGCCGGGGTGAAAAACTGTTTTTT. The rearrangement joins TRBV7-2 to TRBJ1-4, with no clear D. This CDR3 has 15 residues. V lost 0 bases, J lost 7 bases, and 12 bases lay in between. Germline values: CDR1 SGHTA, CDR2 FQGNSA.